Listed below are T cell receptor beta chains from one sample, sequenced in a study of T-cell reconstitution after alpha-beta-depleted transplantation in children. TCRdb re-derived calls from the PCR reads in MiXCR, one entry per CDR3 protein. This sample has approximately 350,000 distinct CDR3 sequences, with approximately 10% found just once. Sequencing used PBMCs from the stem cell graft donor, obtained from the stem cell graft. These TCRs come from a human donor who donated a stem cell graft to a child with acute lymphoblastic leukemia. CDR3s include the opening cysteine and the closing phenylalanine or tryptophan. Each record gives: J gene, D gene, clone size, V gene, CDR3 protein, CDR3 DNA. A D gene is named only where the DNA matches it firmly. Size is stated for part of the rows, as once, few or many counts, or as a class when the clone is expanded.

J gene: TRBJ2-3
D gene: NA
clone size: NA
V gene: TRBV7-3
CDR3 protein: CASSSLEDTQYF
CDR3 DNA: TGTGCCAGCAGCTCCCTAGAAGATACGCAGTATTTT

J gene: TRBJ2-7
D gene: TRBD2
clone size: NA
V gene: TRBV7-2
CDR3 protein: CASSLAGGAAYEQYF
CDR3 DNA: TGTGCCAGCAGCTTAGCGGGAGGGGCGGCCTACGAGCAGTACTTC

J gene: TRBJ2-7
D gene: NA
clone size: few
V gene: TRBV5-6
CDR3 protein: CASSLQNSEQYF
CDR3 DNA: TGTGCCAGCAGCCTCCAGAACTCCGAGCAGTACTTC

J gene: TRBJ2-7
D gene: NA
clone size: NA
V gene: TRBV6-5
CDR3 protein: CASKAINSYEQYF
CDR3 DNA: TGTGCCAGCAAGGCGATAAACTCCTACGAGCAGTACTTC

J gene: TRBJ2-2
D gene: NA
clone size: few
V gene: TRBV7-9
CDR3 protein: CASSLRVRDTGELFF
CDR3 DNA: TGTGCCAGCAGCTTAAGGGTCAGGGACACCGGGGAGCTGTTTTTT

J gene: TRBJ2-2
D gene: TRBD2
clone size: few
V gene: TRBV11-2
CDR3 protein: CASSFRLAGEAGELFF
CDR3 DNA: TGTGCCAGCAGCTTCCGACTAGCGGGAGAGGCCGGGGAGCTGTTTTTT

J gene: TRBJ2-1
D gene: NA
clone size: many
V gene: TRBV2
CDR3 protein: CASSEPSVGEQFF
CDR3 DNA: TGTGCCAGCAGTGAACCCTCAGTGGGTGAGCAGTTCTTC

J gene: TRBJ1-4
D gene: NA
clone size: many
V gene: TRBV5-1
CDR3 protein: CASSFTGLTNEKLFF
CDR3 DNA: TGCGCCAGCAGCTTTACAGGGCTAACTAATGAAAAACTGTTTTTT

J gene: TRBJ2-2
D gene: TRBD1
clone size: NA
V gene: TRBV9
CDR3 protein: CASSPRQGQGTGELFF
CDR3 DNA: TGTGCCAGCAGCCCACGACAGGGACAGGGGACCGGGGAGCTGTTTTTT

J gene: TRBJ2-7
D gene: TRBD2
clone size: NA
V gene: TRBV7-2
CDR3 protein: CASSPRAGGLAYEQYF
CDR3 DNA: TGTGCCAGCAGCCCCAGGGCGGGGGGGTTGGCCTACGAGCAGTACTTC

J gene: TRBJ2-3
D gene: NA
clone size: few
V gene: TRBV5-1
CDR3 protein: CASSWGTVGDTQYF
CDR3 DNA: TGCGCCAGCAGCTGGGGCACCGTGGGGGATACGCAGTATTTT

J gene: TRBJ1-1
D gene: TRBD1
clone size: NA
V gene: TRBV28
CDR3 protein: CASLERGPTEAFF
CDR3 DNA: TGTGCCAGCCTTGAAAGGGGGCCCACTGAAGCTTTCTTT

J gene: TRBJ1-1
D gene: NA
clone size: many
V gene: TRBV7-8
CDR3 protein: CASSLGSGRKATEAFF
CDR3 DNA: TGTGCCAGCAGCTTGGGAAGTGGGAGGAAGGCCACTGAAGCTTTCTTT

J gene: TRBJ2-1
D gene: NA
clone size: few
V gene: TRBV27
CDR3 protein: CASGPGGRQFF
CDR3 DNA: TGTGCCAGCGGCCCCGGGGGTCGGCAGTTCTTC

J gene: TRBJ2-1
D gene: NA
clone size: few
V gene: TRBV7-2
CDR3 protein: CASSQMVWDEQFF
CDR3 DNA: TGTGCCAGCAGCCAGATGGTCTGGGATGAGCAGTTCTTC

J gene: TRBJ1-5
D gene: TRBD1
clone size: few
V gene: TRBV20-1
CDR3 protein: CSARETNRDRGIQPQHF
CDR3 DNA: TGCAGTGCTAGAGAAACTAACCGGGACAGGGGAATTCAGCCCCAGCATTTT

J gene: TRBJ2-7
D gene: NA
clone size: few
V gene: TRBV20-1
CDR3 protein: CSANVVSYEQYF
CDR3 DNA: TGCAGTGCTAATGTGGTCTCCTACGAGCAGTACTTC

J gene: TRBJ1-1
D gene: NA
clone size: NA
V gene: TRBV2
CDR3 protein: CASTRDTEAFF
CDR3 DNA: TGTGCCAGCACAAGGGACACTGAAGCTTTCTTT

J gene: TRBJ2-7
D gene: NA
clone size: few
V gene: TRBV12-3/TRBV12-4
CDR3 protein: CASSFGVFGYEQYF
CDR3 DNA: TGTGCCAGCAGTTTTGGGGTTTTTGGATACGAGCAGTACTTC

J gene: TRBJ2-7
D gene: NA
clone size: few
V gene: TRBV7-8
CDR3 protein: CASSLTGKSSYEQYF
CDR3 DNA: TGTGCCAGCAGCTTAACAGGGAAAAGCTCCTACGAGCAGTACTTC

J gene: TRBJ2-1
D gene: TRBD2
clone size: NA
V gene: TRBV5-1
CDR3 protein: CASSMGTSGTEQFF
CDR3 DNA: TGCGCCAGCAGCATGGGGACTAGCGGGACCGAGCAGTTCTTC

J gene: TRBJ2-5
D gene: NA
clone size: few
V gene: TRBV5-1
CDR3 protein: CASSPAPGLQETQYF
CDR3 DNA: TGCGCCAGCAGCCCGGCACCGGGACTCCAAGAGACCCAGTACTTC

J gene: TRBJ2-1
D gene: NA
clone size: few
V gene: TRBV12-3/TRBV12-4
CDR3 protein: CASSLRGWPEFF
CDR3 DNA: TGTGCCAGCAGTTTGCGCGGGTGGCCGGAGTTCTTC

J gene: TRBJ2-7
D gene: TRBD1
clone size: few
V gene: TRBV29-1
CDR3 protein: CSVCGTGGYEQYF
CDR3 DNA: TGCAGCGTTTGCGGGACAGGGGGCTACGAGCAGTACTTC

J gene: TRBJ2-2
D gene: TRBD2
clone size: few
V gene: TRBV4-1
CDR3 protein: CASSQVRAGVNTGELFF
CDR3 DNA: TGCGCCAGCAGCCAAGTTAGGGCGGGAGTTAACACCGGGGAGCTGTTTTTT

J gene: TRBJ2-7
D gene: TRBD1
clone size: NA
V gene: TRBV28
CDR3 protein: CDSSLGGTGSYEQYF
CDR3 DNA: TGTGACAGCAGTTTAGGAGGGACAGGGTCCTACGAGCAGTACTTC

J gene: TRBJ2-3
D gene: NA
clone size: NA
V gene: TRBV11-3
CDR3 protein: CASSLDHNTDTQYF
CDR3 DNA: TGTGCCAGCAGCTTAGATCATAATACAGATACGCAGTATTTT

J gene: TRBJ2-5
D gene: NA
clone size: many
V gene: TRBV5-1
CDR3 protein: CASSIQDLQETQYF
CDR3 DNA: TGCGCCAGCAGCATCCAGGATTTACAAGAGACCCAGTACTTC

J gene: TRBJ2-1
D gene: TRBD2
clone size: few
V gene: TRBV7-7
CDR3 protein: CASSLASGTPAYNEQFF
CDR3 DNA: TGTGCTAGCAGCTTAGCTAGCGGGACCCCTGCCTACAATGAGCAGTTCTTC

J gene: TRBJ2-3
D gene: NA
clone size: many
V gene: TRBV28
CDR3 protein: CASSLVRFGTDTQYF
CDR3 DNA: TGTGCCAGCAGTTTAGTTCGGTTTGGAACAGATACGCAGTATTTT